These 11 T cell receptor beta chains originate from one sample sequenced in a study of T cell responses to AZD1222 COVID-19 vaccine. Assay used: immunoSEQ multiplex PCR; TCRdb lists only in-frame clones, some missing. The top ten hold 7% to 10% of the sample, which has roughly 100,000 clones, approximately 90% seen once. Sequenced here: peripheral blood, sampled on day 0 of AZD1222 vaccination. The receptors shown here come from an adult in good health.

The chain joins TRBV10-3 to TRBJ2-7; 7 bases align to TRBD1. V gave up 10 bases and J gave up 2 bases; unmatched junction bases: 5. This CDR3 spans 12 amino acids. From germline, CDR1 is ENHRY and CDR2 SYGVKD. As DNA, the CDR3 is TGTGCCACCGGACAGGTTGCCTACGAGCAGTACTTC. Translation gives CATGQVAYEQYF.

CDR3 in amino acids: CAISTDRVGTGELFF. The CDR3 nucleotides are TGTGCCATCAGCACGGACAGGGTGGGGACCGGGGAGCTGTTTTTT. This chain uses TRBV10-3 with TRBJ2-2, with 8 bases aligning to TRBD1. The CDR3 loop spans 15 amino acids. Germline V gives CDR1 ENHRY, CDR2 SYGVKD. Trimming at V came to 6 bases and at J to 5 bases, leaving 8 bases not matched to a gene.

This clone was seen a handful of times. The chain uses TRBV28 and TRBJ2-4; D tentatively reads TRBD1 or TRBD2 (5 bases each). V lost 2 bases and J 7 bases, leaving 9 bases between the germline ends. The CDR3 spans 13 residues. Germline CDR1 reads MDHEN; CDR2 reads SYDVKM. The CDR3 is CASSLGGWNIQYF. CDR3 sequence (DNA): TGTGCCAGCAGTTTAGGGGGTTGGAACATTCAGTACTTC.

This chain uses TRBV5-4 with TRBJ2-7, with D possibly matching TRBD2 (7 bases). CDR1 and CDR2 from the germline V gene are SGHNT and YYREEE (reference sequence). V lost 0 bases to trimming and J lost 6 bases, with 10 bases between them. The CDR3 covers 13 residues. In nucleotides, the CDR3 is TGTGCCAGCAGCTTGGAGGGAGGGGGCGAGCAGTACTTC. This translates into CASSLEGGGEQYF.

The rearrangement links TRBV28 to TRBJ2-1; D not certain. Germline V gene data show CDR1 as MDHEN and CDR2 as SYDVKM. The CDR3 totals 12 residues. V was shortened by 6 bases and J by 1 base, with 4 bases between the two germline ends. The CDR3 loop reads CASSMSYNEQFF. The CDR3 DNA follows: TGTGCCAGCAGCATGTCCTACAATGAGCAGTTCTTC.

The J gene is TRBJ1-2, the V gene TRBV28, with 12 positions matching TRBD1. Germline V gene sequence: CDR1 MDHEN, CDR2 SYDVKM. The CDR3 is made up of 17 amino acids. V lost 3 bases, J lost 6 bases, and 11 bases stayed unmatched. The CDR3 DNA sequence: TGTGCCAGCAGTTTCGGCGGGACAGGGGGCGGGGGGCATGGCTACACCTTC. Translated, it gives CASSFGGTGGGGHGYTF.

The chain combines TRBV5-5 with TRBJ2-3, with 10 bases that match TRBD2. CDR1 is SGHKS and CDR2 is YYEKEE in the germline V gene (reference sequence). V was pared by 4 bases and J by 3 bases, with 8 bases of the junction left unmatched. The CDR3 runs to 16 residues. The CDR3 sequence: CASSQLSGRGTDTQYF. The CDR3, as DNA: TGTGCCAGCAGCCAGCTGAGCGGGAGGGGGACAGATACGCAGTATTTT.

This clone was detected a few times. V is TRBV6-5 and J is TRBJ2-2; a weak D match, TRBD1 (5 bases). This CDR3 is 14 amino acids long. Germline V gene lookup returns CDR1 MNHEY and CDR2 SVGAGI. Between the trimmed V and J ends, which lost 8 bases and 2 bases, there was a span of 12 bases. The CDR3, as DNA: TGTGCCAGCTTACGGACATTAAACACCGGGGAGCTGTTTTTT. Residues: CASLRTLNTGELFF.

The chain recombines TRBV28 with TRBJ2-7; 12 bases match TRBD2. The CDR3 has 15 amino acids. From germline, CDR1 is MDHEN and CDR2 SYDVKM. V lost 6 bases, J lost 3 bases, and 6 bases stayed unmatched. The CDR3 spells CASRRTSGTLYEQYF. CDR3 sequence (DNA): TGTGCCAGCAGGCGGACTAGCGGGACTCTCTACGAGCAGTACTTC.

V usage is TRBV5-4 and J usage is TRBJ2-3, with no clear D. Germline V gives CDR1 SGHNT, CDR2 YYREEE (reference sequence). Between the trimmed V and J ends, which lost 0 bases and 4 bases, there was a span of 6 bases. This CDR3 has 13 amino acids. The CDR3 bases are TGTGCCAGCAGCTTGGCGTTGGCAGATACGCAGTATTTT. Its protein product is CASSLALADTQYF.

The chain employs TRBV3-1 (or the pseudogene TRBV3-2) and TRBJ2-3; D possibly corresponds to TRBD2 (6 bases). The germline V and J ends were trimmed by 1 base and 8 bases, with 19 bases remaining between them. The germline V gene has CDR1 LGHDT and CDR2 YNNKEL (reference sequence). This CDR3 is 16 amino acids long. The CDR3 protein is CASSQGGAGLAVTQYF. The DNA of the CDR3 is TGTGCCAGCAGCCAAGGGGGAGCGGGCTTGGCGGTTACGCAGTATTTT.